This TCR beta chain appears in the sequencing data of a study of identical twins. Whole-study findings and limits: Fewer insertions marked abundant cord blood beta clonotypes; young adult naive trended weakly, memory not at all. Recombination models fit unrelated individuals' TCR alpha sharing but underestimated twins'.

This clonotype has a count of ten or more. Its antigen is still unknown. The donor group consisted entirely of healthy Caucasians. After template switching added a universal primer site, the resulting cDNA carried unique molecular identifiers. A single record per CDR3 protein comes from TCRdb applying MiXCR to the 5' RACE reads. Of 550,000 to 800,000 distinct CDR3 sequences in the sample, about 7% were seen once. The germline V gene has CDR1 LNHNV and CDR2 YYDKDF (reference sequence). This CDR3 has 18 amino acids. V was pared by 0 bases and J by 2 bases, with 13 bases of the junction left unmatched. This sample was shared with a second study, whose subject was yellow fever vaccine responses in identical twins.

This sequence joins TRBV15 and TRBJ2-7; 7 nucleotides agree with TRBD2. The sequence was obtained from a woman younger than 30 in good health. The material sequenced was PBMCs. CDR3 bases: TGTGCCACCAGCAGAGAAGGTAGCGGGCAACCAATAACCTACGAGCAGTACTTC. Translation: CATSREGSGQPITYEQYF.